This TCR beta chain was profiled in a study of CD8 T cells in ankylosing spondylitis. Overall study findings and caveats: It appeared that ankylosing spondylitis blood was characterized by a TCR beta motif of about 8 highly homologous variants.

With V trimmed by 3 bases and J by 0 bases, 7 bases remained unmatched. The CDR3 totals 18 residues. Per the germline V gene, CDR1 is DFQATT and CDR2 is SNEGSKA (reference sequence). A note on this clonotype: Its antigen is not identified.

TCRdb called the 5' RACE reads again in MiXCR, with one record for every CDR3 protein. This table holds more than 500,000 distinct CDR3 sequences, about 5% found once. This clonotype was sampled from a male donor with ankylosing spondylitis. The V call is TRBV20-1, the J call TRBJ2-6, with 11 bases lining up with TRBD2. Sequencing was carried out using blood, either unsorted or a sorted T cell fraction (not recorded which). Here the CDR3 DNA reads TGCAGTGCTAGTTCGCTAGCGGGGGGTAACTCTGGGGCCAACGTCCTGACTTTC. Residues: CSASSLAGGNSGANVLTF.